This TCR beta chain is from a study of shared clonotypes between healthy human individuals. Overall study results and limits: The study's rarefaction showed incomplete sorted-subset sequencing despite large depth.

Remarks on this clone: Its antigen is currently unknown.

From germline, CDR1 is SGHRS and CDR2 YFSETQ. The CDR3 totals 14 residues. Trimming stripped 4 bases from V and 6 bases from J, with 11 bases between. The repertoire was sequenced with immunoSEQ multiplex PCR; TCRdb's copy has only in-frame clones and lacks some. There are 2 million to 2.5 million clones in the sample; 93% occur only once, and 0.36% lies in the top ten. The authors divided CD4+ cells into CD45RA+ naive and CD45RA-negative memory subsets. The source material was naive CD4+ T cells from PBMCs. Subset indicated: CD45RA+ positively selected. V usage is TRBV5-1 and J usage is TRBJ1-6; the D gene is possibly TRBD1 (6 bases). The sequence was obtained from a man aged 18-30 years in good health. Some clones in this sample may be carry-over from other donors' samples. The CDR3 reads CASSLGQRNSPLHF. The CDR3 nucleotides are TGCGCCAGCAGCCTAGGACAGCGTAATTCACCCCTCCACTTT. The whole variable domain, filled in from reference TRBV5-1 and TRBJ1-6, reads KAGVTQTPRYLIKTRGQQVTLSCSPISGHRSVSWYQQTPGQGLQFLFEYFSETQRNKGNFPGRFSGRQFSNSRSEMNVSTLELGDSALYLCASSLGQRNSPLHFGNGTRLTVT.